The T cell receptor (beta chain) described here comes from a study of PD-1 blockade in mismatch repair-deficient tumors. Overall study findings and caveats: Tumor-resident clones, often undetectable pretreatment in blood, expanded then contracted after pembrolizumab.

The V end was cut by 8 bases, the J end by 1 base, with 14 bases between. The CDR3 runs 15 residues. Per the germline V gene, CDR1 is MNHEY and CDR2 is SMNVEV (reference sequence). Profiling relied on immunoSEQ multiplex PCR, and the TCRdb table lists in-frame clones only, not all of them. The table lists about 100,000 clones, over 75% of them singletons. As to this clone: Its target is unknown.

Mismatch repair deficiency was confirmed in all patients, by PCR or immunohistochemistry. The genes are TRBV27 and TRBJ2-2, with D maybe TRBD1 (6 bases). The sequencing used peripheral blood, collected roughly eight months after starting pembrolizumab. This TCR came from an adult with mismatch repair-deficient cancer. This CDR3 is CASPHEGVNTGELFF. CDR3 sequence (DNA): TGTGCCAGCCCCCACGAGGGGGTGAACACCGGGGAGCTGTTTTTT.